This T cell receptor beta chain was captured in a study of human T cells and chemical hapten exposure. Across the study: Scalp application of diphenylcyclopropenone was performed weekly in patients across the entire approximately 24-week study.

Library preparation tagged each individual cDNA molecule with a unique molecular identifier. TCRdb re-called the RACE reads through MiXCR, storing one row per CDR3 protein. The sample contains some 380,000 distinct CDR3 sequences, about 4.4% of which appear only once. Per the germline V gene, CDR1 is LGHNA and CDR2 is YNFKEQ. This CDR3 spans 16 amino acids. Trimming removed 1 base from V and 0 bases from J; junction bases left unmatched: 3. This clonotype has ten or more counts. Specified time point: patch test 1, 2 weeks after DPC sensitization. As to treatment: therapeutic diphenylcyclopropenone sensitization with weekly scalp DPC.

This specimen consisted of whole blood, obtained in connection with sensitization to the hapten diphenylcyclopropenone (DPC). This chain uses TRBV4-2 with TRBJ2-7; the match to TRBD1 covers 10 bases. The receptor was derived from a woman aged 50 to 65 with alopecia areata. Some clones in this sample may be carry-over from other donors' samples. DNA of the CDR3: TGTGCCAGCAGCCAAGGGGACAGGGGCGTCTCCTACGAGCAGTACTTC. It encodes CASSQGDRGVSYEQYF.